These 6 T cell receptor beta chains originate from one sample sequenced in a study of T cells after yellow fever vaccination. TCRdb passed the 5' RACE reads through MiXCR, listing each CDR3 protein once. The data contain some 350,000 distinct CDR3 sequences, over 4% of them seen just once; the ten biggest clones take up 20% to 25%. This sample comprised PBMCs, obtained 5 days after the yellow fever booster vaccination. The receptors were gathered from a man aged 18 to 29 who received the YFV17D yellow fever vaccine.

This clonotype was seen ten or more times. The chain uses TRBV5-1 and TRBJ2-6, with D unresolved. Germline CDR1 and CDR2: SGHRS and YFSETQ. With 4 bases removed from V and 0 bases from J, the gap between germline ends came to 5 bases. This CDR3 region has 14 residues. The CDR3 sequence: CASSASSGANVLTF. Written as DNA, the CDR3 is TGCGCCAGCAGCGCCTCCTCTGGGGCCAACGTCCTGACTTTC.

The DNA for the CDR3 is TGCGCCAGCAGCCAATCGGACAAACCCTACGAGCAGTACTTC. Protein sequence: CASSQSDKPYEQYF. This chain connects TRBV4-1 to TRBJ2-7; weak D call: TRBD1 (5 bases). There are 14 residues in the CDR3. Trimming took off 2 bases at V and 2 bases at J, with 10 bases between the two ends. Looked up from germline, CDR1 is MGHRA and CDR2 is YSYEKL.

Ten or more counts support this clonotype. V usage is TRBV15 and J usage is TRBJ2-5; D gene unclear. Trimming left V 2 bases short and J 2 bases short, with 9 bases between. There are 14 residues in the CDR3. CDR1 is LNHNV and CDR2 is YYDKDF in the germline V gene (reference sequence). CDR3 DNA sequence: TGTGCCACCAGCAGAATCGGGCCTCAAGAGACCCAGTACTTC. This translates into CATSRIGPQETQYF.

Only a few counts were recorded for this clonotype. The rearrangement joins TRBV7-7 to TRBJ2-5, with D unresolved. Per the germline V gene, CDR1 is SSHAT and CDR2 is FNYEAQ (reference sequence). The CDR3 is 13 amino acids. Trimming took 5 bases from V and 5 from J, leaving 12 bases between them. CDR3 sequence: CASSPPDTETQYF. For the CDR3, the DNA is TGTGCCAGCAGCCCCCCAGATACGGAGACCCAGTACTTC.

The CDR3 DNA sequence: TGTGCCAGCAGCAAAGGCGGGAAGGGTAGAGATACGCAGTATTTT. It is translated as CASSKGGKGRDTQYF. This rearrangement joins TRBV21-1 to TRBJ2-3; no DNA check was done on the table's D call, TRBD1. TRBV21-1 is a documented pseudogene. The CDR3 covers 15 residues.

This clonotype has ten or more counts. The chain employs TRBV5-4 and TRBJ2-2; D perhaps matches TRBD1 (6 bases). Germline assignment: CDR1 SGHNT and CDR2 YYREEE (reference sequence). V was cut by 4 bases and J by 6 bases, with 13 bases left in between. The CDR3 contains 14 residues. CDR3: CASSRERTAGELFF. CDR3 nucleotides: TGTGCCAGCAGCCGCGAACGGACAGCCGGGGAGCTGTTTTTT.